This TCR beta chain was identified during a study of OX40 agonist ivuxolimab in advanced cancers. Across the study: Head and neck, renal cell, melanoma or hepatocellular carcinoma were the cancers that dose-escalation patients had.

For this clone: Its target is not known.

Findings of the study overall: Relative to CD4+ cells, CD8+ T cells on average had more expanded clones.

This table comes from immunoSEQ multiplex PCR, and its TCRdb copy is limited to in-frame clones, with some not included. Of approximately 81,000 clones in the sample, roughly 80% were seen once. The germline V and J ends were trimmed by 6 bases and 4 bases, with 7 bases remaining between them. The CDR3 runs to 12 residues. Per the germline V gene, CDR1 is MDHEN and CDR2 is SYDVKM. The TCR sequence derives from an adult with an advanced solid tumor such as melanoma, head and neck, liver or kidney cancer. This specimen consisted of CD4+ or CD8+ T cells sorted from blood, obtained in a trial of the OX40 agonist ivuxolimab. The V and J genes are TRBV28 and TRBJ1-3; D remains unclear. This CDR3 reads CASRRSGNTIYF. The CDR3 DNA sequence: TGTGCCAGCAGGAGGAGCGGAAACACCATATATTTT. Looking up the rest from reference TRBV28 and TRBJ1-3 gives the full variable domain: DVKVTQSSRYLVKRTGEKVFLECVQDMDHENMFWYRQDPGLGLRLIYFSYDVKMKEKGDIPEGYSVSREKKERFSLILESASTNQTSMYLCASRRSGNTIYFGEGSWLTVV.